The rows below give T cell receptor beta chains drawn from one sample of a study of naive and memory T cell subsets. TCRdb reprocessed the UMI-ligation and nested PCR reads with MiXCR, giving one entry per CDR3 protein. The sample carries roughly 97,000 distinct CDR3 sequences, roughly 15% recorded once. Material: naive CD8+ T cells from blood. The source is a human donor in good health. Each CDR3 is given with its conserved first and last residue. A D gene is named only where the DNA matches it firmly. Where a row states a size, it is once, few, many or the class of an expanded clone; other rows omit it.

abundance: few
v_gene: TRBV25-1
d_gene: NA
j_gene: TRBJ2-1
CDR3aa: CASSESGEQFF
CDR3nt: TGTGCCAGCAGTGAATCTGGGGAGCAGTTCTTC

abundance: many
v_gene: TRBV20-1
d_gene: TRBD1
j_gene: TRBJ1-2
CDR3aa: CSAVTREPTGEILYGYTF
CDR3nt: TGCAGTGCTGTAACGCGAGAACCTACAGGGGAAATCTTGTATGGCTACACCTTC

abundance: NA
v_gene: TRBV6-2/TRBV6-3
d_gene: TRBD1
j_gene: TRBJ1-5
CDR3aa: CASSYGQGGNQPQHF
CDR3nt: TGTGCCAGCAGTTATGGACAGGGAGGTAATCAGCCCCAGCATTTT

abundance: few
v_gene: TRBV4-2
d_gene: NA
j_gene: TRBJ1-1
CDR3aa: CASSQDTQANTEAFF
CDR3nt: TGTGCCAGCAGCCAAGATACCCAGGCCAACACTGAAGCTTTCTTT

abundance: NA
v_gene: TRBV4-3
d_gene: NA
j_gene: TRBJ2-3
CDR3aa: CASSQGSWIGDTQYF
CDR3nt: TGCGCCAGCAGCCAGGGGTCTTGGATTGGAGATACGCAGTATTTT

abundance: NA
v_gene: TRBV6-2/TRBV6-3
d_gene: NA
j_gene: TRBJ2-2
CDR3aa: CASSYSSEKNTGELFF
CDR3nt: TGTGCCAGCAGTTACTCGTCAGAAAAAAACACCGGGGAGCTGTTTTTT

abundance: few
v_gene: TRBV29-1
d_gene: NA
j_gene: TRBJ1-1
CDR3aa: CSAIPEGTEAFF
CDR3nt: TGCAGCGCCATTCCAGAGGGCACTGAAGCTTTCTTT

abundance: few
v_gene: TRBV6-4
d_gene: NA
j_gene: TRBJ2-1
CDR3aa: CASSLESARPHEQFF
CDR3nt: TGTGCCAGCAGTCTCGAGAGTGCTCGGCCCCATGAGCAGTTCTTC

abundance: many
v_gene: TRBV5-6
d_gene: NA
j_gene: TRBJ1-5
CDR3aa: CASSLALGVSNQPQHF
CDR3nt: TGTGCCAGCAGCTTGGCCCTGGGGGTTAGCAATCAGCCCCAGCATTTT

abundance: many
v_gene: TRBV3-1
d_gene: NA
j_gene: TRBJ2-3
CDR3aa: CASTPRASLGTDTQYF
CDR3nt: TGTGCCAGCACCCCTAGGGCGAGCCTCGGCACAGATACGCAGTATTTT

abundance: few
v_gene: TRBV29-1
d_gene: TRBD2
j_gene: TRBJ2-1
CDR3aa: CSVGTSGRGNEQFF
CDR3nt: TGCAGCGTTGGGACTAGCGGTAGGGGCAATGAGCAGTTCTTC

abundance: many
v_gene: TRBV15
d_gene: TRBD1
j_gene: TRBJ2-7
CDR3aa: CATSRVTGSYEQYF
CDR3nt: TGTGCCACCAGCAGAGTGACAGGGTCCTACGAGCAGTACTTC

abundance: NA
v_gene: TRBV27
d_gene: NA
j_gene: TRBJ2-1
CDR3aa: CASSLGGGLYNEQFF
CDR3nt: TGTGCCAGCAGTTTGGGGGGCGGGCTCTACAATGAGCAGTTCTTC

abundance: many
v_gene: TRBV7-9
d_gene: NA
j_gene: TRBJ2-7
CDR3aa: CASSPPGYEQYF
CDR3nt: TGTGCCAGCAGCCCGCCAGGATACGAGCAGTACTTC

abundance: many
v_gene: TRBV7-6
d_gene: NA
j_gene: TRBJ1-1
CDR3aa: CASSLEPGARTEAFF
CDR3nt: TGTGCCAGCAGCTTAGAACCAGGGGCGCGGACTGAAGCTTTCTTT

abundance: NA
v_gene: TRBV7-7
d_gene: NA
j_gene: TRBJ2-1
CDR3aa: CASSSGGSSYNEQFF
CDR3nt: TGTGCCAGCAGCTCAGGAGGAAGCTCCTACAATGAGCAGTTCTTC

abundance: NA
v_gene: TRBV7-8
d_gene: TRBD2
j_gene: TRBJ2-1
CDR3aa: CASSTPGTKSFDEQFF
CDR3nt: TGTGCCAGCAGCACTCCCGGGACTAAGTCATTCGATGAGCAGTTCTTC

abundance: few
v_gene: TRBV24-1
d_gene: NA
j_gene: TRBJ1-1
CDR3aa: CATSRKGSEAFF
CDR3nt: TGTGCCACCAGTAGGAAGGGATCTGAAGCTTTCTTT

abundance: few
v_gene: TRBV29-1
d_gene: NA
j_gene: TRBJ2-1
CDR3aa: CSVDMPGPYNEQFF
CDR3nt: TGCAGCGTGGACATGCCGGGACCATACAATGAGCAGTTCTTC

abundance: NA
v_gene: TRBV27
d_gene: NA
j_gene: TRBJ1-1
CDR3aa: CASSSRPSNTEAFF
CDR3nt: TGTGCCAGCAGTTCCCGCCCCAGCAACACTGAAGCTTTCTTT

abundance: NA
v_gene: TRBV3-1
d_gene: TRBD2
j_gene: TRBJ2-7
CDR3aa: CASSQGLAELSYEQYF
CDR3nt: TGTGCCAGCAGCCAGGGACTAGCGGAGCTCTCCTACGAGCAGTACTTC

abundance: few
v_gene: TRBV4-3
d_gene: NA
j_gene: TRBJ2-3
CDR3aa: CASSQDRAGTDTQYF
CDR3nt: TGCGCCAGCAGCCAAGATCGTGCAGGGACAGATACGCAGTATTTT

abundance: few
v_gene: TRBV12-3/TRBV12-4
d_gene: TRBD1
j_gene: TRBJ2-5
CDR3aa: CASSQSRGETQYF
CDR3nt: TGTGCCAGCAGCCAAAGCAGGGGGGAGACCCAGTACTTC

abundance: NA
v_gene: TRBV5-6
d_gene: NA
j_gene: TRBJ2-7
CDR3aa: CASSPSGSEQYF
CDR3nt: TGTGCCAGCAGCCCCTCTGGGTCCGAGCAGTACTTC

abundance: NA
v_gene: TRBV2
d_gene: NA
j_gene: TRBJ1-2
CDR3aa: CASSEAIPGDNGDYGYTF
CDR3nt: TGTGCCAGCAGTGAAGCTATACCAGGGGACAATGGGGACTATGGCTACACCTTC

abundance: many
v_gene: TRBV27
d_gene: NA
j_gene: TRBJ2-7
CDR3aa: CASSTTPSIEQYF
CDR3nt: TGTGCCAGCAGTACAACTCCCAGCATCGAGCAGTACTTC

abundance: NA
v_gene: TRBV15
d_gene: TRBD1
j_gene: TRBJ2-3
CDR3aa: CATSRGWDSFIGQYF
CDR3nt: TGTGCCACCAGCAGAGGATGGGACAGCTTCATTGGGCAGTATTTT

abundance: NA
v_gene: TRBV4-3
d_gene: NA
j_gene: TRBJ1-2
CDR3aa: CASSQATGTNYGYTF
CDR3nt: TGCGCCAGCAGCCAGGCGACAGGTACAAACTATGGCTACACCTTC

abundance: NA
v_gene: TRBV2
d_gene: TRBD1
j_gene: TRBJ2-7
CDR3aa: CASSYGQGTYEQYF
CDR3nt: TGTGCCAGCAGCTACGGACAGGGCACCTACGAGCAGTACTTC

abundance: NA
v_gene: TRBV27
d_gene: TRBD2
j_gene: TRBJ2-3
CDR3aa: CASRLLPTSGNTDTQYF
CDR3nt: TGTGCCAGCAGACTTTTGCCGACTAGCGGGAACACAGATACGCAGTATTTT

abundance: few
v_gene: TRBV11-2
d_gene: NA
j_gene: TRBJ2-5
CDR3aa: CASTPPDTGLGKTQYF
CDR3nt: TGTGCCAGCACCCCACCCGACACGGGGCTAGGAAAGACCCAGTACTTC

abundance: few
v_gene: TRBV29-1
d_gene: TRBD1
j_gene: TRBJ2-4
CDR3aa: CSHGDSKNIQYF
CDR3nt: TGCAGCCACGGGGACAGCAAAAACATTCAGTACTTC

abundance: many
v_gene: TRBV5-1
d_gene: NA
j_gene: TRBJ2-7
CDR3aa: CASSLSPSYEQYF
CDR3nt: TGCGCCAGCAGCTTGTCACCGTCCTACGAGCAGTACTTC

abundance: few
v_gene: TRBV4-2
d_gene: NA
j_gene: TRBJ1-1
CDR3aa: CASSQGVGAFF
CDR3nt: TGTGCCAGCAGCCAAGGTGTCGGAGCTTTCTTT

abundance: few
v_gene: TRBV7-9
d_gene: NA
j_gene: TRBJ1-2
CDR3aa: CASSFSGTNYGYTF
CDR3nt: TGTGCCAGCAGCTTTTCGGGGACTAACTATGGCTACACCTTC

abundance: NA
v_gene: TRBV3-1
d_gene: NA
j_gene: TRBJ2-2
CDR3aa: CASRDFPGNTGELFF
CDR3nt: TGTGCCAGCCGGGACTTCCCGGGGAACACCGGGGAGCTGTTTTTT

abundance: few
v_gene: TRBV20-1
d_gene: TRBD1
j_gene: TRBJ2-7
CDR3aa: CSAAPGQSTSYEQYF
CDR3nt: TGCAGTGCCGCTCCGGGACAGTCAACATCCTACGAGCAGTACTTC

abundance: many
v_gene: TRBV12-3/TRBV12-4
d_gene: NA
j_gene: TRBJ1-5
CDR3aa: CASSPDLTQPQHF
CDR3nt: TGTGCCAGCAGCCCCGACTTGACTCAGCCCCAGCATTTT

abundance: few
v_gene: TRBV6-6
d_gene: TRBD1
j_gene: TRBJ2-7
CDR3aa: CATNPGQGDEQYF
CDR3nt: TGTGCCACAAACCCGGGACAGGGGGACGAGCAGTACTTC

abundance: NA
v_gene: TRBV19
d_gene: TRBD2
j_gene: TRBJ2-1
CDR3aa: CASSISSGGSLSYNEQFF
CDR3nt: TGTGCCAGTAGTATATCTTCAGGCGGGAGCCTCTCCTACAATGAGCAGTTCTTC

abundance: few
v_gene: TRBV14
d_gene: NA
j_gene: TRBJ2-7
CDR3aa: CASSQGTKEQYF
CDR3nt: TGTGCCAGCAGCCAAGGGACCAAAGAGCAGTACTTC

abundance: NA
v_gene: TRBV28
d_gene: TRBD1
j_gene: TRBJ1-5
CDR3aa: CASSSDRGQPQHF
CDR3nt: TGTGCCAGCAGTTCCGACAGGGGTCAGCCCCAGCATTTT

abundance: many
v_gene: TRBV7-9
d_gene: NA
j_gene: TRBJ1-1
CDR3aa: CASSLPLNTEAFF
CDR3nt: TGTGCCAGCAGCCTACCATTGAACACTGAAGCTTTCTTT